The rows below give T cell receptor beta chains drawn from one sample of a study of T cells after yellow fever vaccination. TCRdb re-analysed the 5' RACE reads in MiXCR, keeping a single row per CDR3 protein. This sample has 150,000 to 200,000 distinct CDR3 sequences, with approximately 11% found just once. Sequencing used CD8+ T cells sorted from PBMCs, obtained 15 days after the yellow fever booster vaccination. The receptors stem from a man in his late teens or twenties who received the YFV17D yellow fever vaccine. Both conserved end residues are part of each CDR3. The D gene is left open where the match is weak. A row's size may be missing; if present it is once, few, many or a size class.

CDR3 DNA	CDR3 protein	J gene	D gene	clone size	V gene
TGCGCCAGCAGCTTTTTAGGCCCCGAGCAGTACTTC	CASSFLGPEQYF	TRBJ2-7	-	-	TRBV5-1
TGCGCCAGCAGCCAATTACGGGAGGTTTTCTATGGCTACACCTTC	CASSQLREVFYGYTF	TRBJ1-2	-	few	TRBV4-1
TGTGCCAGCAGCCAAAGAAGGGGACAGGGTGCCAGATATAATGAGCAGTTCTTC	CASSQRRGQGARYNEQFF	TRBJ2-1	TRBD1	-	TRBV3-1
TGTGCCACCAGCATGGACTCGGCCGAGCAGTACTTC	CATSMDSAEQYF	TRBJ2-7	-	-	TRBV15
TGTGCCAGCAGTTTAGAGGTGGGGCAGGGGGACACTGAAGCTTTCTTT	CASSLEVGQGDTEAFF	TRBJ1-1	TRBD1	-	TRBV12-3/TRBV12-4
TGTGCCAGCAGCGAGGTTTCCACCGGGGAGCTGTTTTTT	CASSEVSTGELFF	TRBJ2-2	-	few	TRBV7-2
TGTGCCAGCAGTAGGTATAGCGGGGGCCCTTACAATGAGCAGTTCTTC	CASSRYSGGPYNEQFF	TRBJ2-1	TRBD2	few	TRBV27
TGTGCCAGTAGTACCCTCCAGGGTCAGAACACTGAAGCTTTCTTT	CASSTLQGQNTEAFF	TRBJ1-1	-	-	TRBV19
TGTGCCAGCAGCCAGCTTACTAGCGGGGGAATAACAGCGAACACCGGGGAGCTGTTTTTT	CASSQLTSGGITANTGELFF	TRBJ2-2	TRBD2	-	TRBV3-1
TGTGCCAGCTGCTTAAGGGCGCACACCGGGGAGCTGTTTTTT	CASCLRAHTGELFF	TRBJ2-2	-	few	TRBV6-2/TRBV6-3
TGTGCCAGCGGATTCCCCTACTACACCTTC	CASGFPYYTF	TRBJ1-2	-	few	TRBV6-2/TRBV6-3
TGCAGCGTTGAAGACCTAAACTCCGGGACAGGGTCCTTCACTTCGGCTTACAATGAGCAGTTCTTC	CSVEDLNSGTGSFTSAYNEQFF	TRBJ2-1	TRBD1	few	TRBV29-1
TGCGCCAGCAGCCAAGATCCCAACAGGGGAAGCAATCAGCCCCAGCATTTT	CASSQDPNRGSNQPQHF	TRBJ1-5	TRBD1	-	TRBV4-1
TGCGCCAGCAGCCAAGTTTTGGGCGCGGATAACATTCAGTACTTC	CASSQVLGADNIQYF	TRBJ2-4	-	few	TRBV4-3
TGTGCCAGCAGCACCGGGACAGGGAACACTGAAGCTTTCTTT	CASSTGTGNTEAFF	TRBJ1-1	TRBD1	-	TRBV7-9
TGTGCCAGCAGTTCCCCGACAGTAATGAACACTGAAGCTTTCTTT	CASSSPTVMNTEAFF	TRBJ1-1	-	few	TRBV6-5
TGCGCCAGCAGCTTGTCTGGTTTTGAAAAACTGTTTTTT	CASSLSGFEKLFF	TRBJ1-4	-	many	TRBV5-1
TGTGCCAGCAGCTCCGGACTAGCGGGGGGGCCGGGTGAGCAGTTCTTC	CASSSGLAGGPGEQFF	TRBJ2-1	TRBD2	-	TRBV11-3
TGTGCCAGCAGCTTAACGGGGGGGGGCCTCGAGACCCAGTACTTC	CASSLTGGGLETQYF	TRBJ2-5	-	-	TRBV7-3
TGTGCCAGCAGCTTGGGCAGGGGGCCCAATGAGCAGTTCTTC	CASSLGRGPNEQFF	TRBJ2-1	TRBD1	-	TRBV7-8
TGTGCCAGCAGCGAAGCCGGGACTAGCGGGGAATACGAGCAGTACTTC	CASSEAGTSGEYEQYF	TRBJ2-7	TRBD2	few	TRBV7-2
TGTTCCAGCACCACCGGGGGCAATGAGCAGTTCTTC	CSSTTGGNEQFF	TRBJ2-1	-	-	TRBV27